Shown below are 26 T cell receptor beta chains from a single sample sequenced in a study of blood T cells in healthy people across ages (dated by TCRdb to 2013 to 2016). Receptor amplification or capture employed 5' RACE. The sequencing machine was an Illumina HiSeq 2500. A second about 6 to 11 cycle PCR used a sample-barcoded 5' primer and a J-beta primer mix. The public reads were quality trimmed at Q25 with fastp and then assembled into clones with MiXCR by TCRdb, keeping productive beta chains. Rows are combined by CDR3 protein, so each entry shows the most common genes and DNA. The sample table holds roughly 640,000 distinct CDR3 sequences, of which approximately 30% were seen once. Roughly 14% of the sample is taken by the ten largest. The sample taken for sequencing was blood. The receptor source for this set is a woman of 80 years or more in good health.

This clonotype was detected ten times or more. The rearrangement joins TRBV6-5 to TRBJ1-1; D is unclear. Trimming took 3 bases from V and 6 from J, leaving 11 bases between them. This CDR3 contains 13 residues. Germline V gene sequence: CDR1 MNHEY, CDR2 SVGAGI. CDR3 DNA: TGTGCCAGCAGTTATTACTTAGACGCTGAAGCTTTCTTT. Translating it yields CASSYYLDAEAFF.

This clonotype occurred once. V gene TRBV3-1 combines with J gene TRBJ1-2, with D unclear. This CDR3 is 14 amino acids long. Germline assignment: CDR1 LGHDT and CDR2 YNNKEL (reference sequence). Trimming removed 2 bases from V and 4 bases from J, with 11 bases in between. DNA for the CDR3: TGTGCCAGCAGCCAACGGGCGCAACCCTATGGCTACACCTTC. Translation gives CASSQRAQPYGYTF.

The V call is TRBV5-1, the J call TRBJ2-1, with D possibly being TRBD2 (6 bases). Trimming stripped 4 bases from V and 9 bases from J, with 20 bases between. This CDR3 is built from 15 residues. Germline V lookup: CDR1 SGHRS, CDR2 YFSETQ. CDR3 sequence: CASSQDGRGGGEQFF. CDR3 sequence (DNA): TGCGCCAGCAGCCAAGACGGGCGGGGTGGGGGTGAGCAGTTCTTC.

The J gene is TRBJ1-1, the V gene TRBV6-5; a weak D match, TRBD1 (6 bases). The CDR3 length is 15 residues. V lost 6 bases, J lost 4 bases, and 18 bases lay in between. CDR1 is MNHEY, CDR2 SVGAGI, per germline. The CDR3 is CASRDDPGGGTEAFF. DNA for the CDR3: TGTGCCAGCAGAGACGACCCGGGGGGCGGCACTGAAGCTTTCTTT.

As regards this clonotype: A clone one base away is much larger, so this may be a read error. The chain recombines TRBV9 with TRBJ2-1; 9 nucleotides align to TRBD1. In germline, CDR1 is SGDLS, CDR2 YYNGEE. The V segment lost 4 bases and the J segment 10 bases; nucleotides outside the gene matches: 9. The CDR3 runs 14 residues. CDR3 DNA sequence: TGTGCCAGCAGCCCCTGGACAGGGGAGGGCGAGCAGTTCTTC. Translation: CASSPWTGEGEQFF.

This chain connects TRBV7-6 to TRBJ1-5; possible D gene TRBD1, 5 bases. Trimming cost V 4 bases and J 5 bases, with 18 bases left between them. The V gene's germline CDR1 is SGHVS and CDR2 FNYEAQ. This CDR3 spans 16 amino acids. CDR3 in amino acids: CASSSSAAPGDQPQHF. The DNA for the CDR3 is TGTGCCAGCAGCTCCTCAGCCGCCCCGGGGGATCAGCCCCAGCATTTT.

The gene calls are TRBV10-3 and TRBJ2-2; 10 bases are a match to TRBD1. Germline CDR1 is ENHRY and CDR2 is SYGVKD. The CDR3 runs to 13 residues. V gave up 11 bases and J gave up 8 bases; unmatched junction bases: 8. CDR3 sequence: CAVRTGGSGELFF. The CDR3 DNA is TGTGCCGTCCGGACAGGGGGGTCAGGGGAGCTGTTTTTT.

This clonotype was observed many times. This sequence joins TRBV12-3 or TRBV12-4 and TRBJ2-7, with D possibly being TRBD1 or TRBD2 (5 bases each). The CDR3 is 14 residues long. Deletions cut 5 bases from V and 0 bases from J, with 11 bases between. As DNA, the CDR3 is TGTGCCAGCAGTCCCAGGGAGAGCTCCTACGAGCAGTACTTC. This encodes CASSPRESSYEQYF.

This clonotype has ten or more counts. The CDR3 coding sequence is TGTGCCAGCAGTCCGGGGACTGCCGTCGGGCAGTTCTTC. This encodes CASSPGTAVGQFF. The gene calls are TRBV27 and TRBJ2-1; D is possibly TRBD2 (6 bases). Trimming pared 5 bases from V and 12 bases from J, leaving 17 bases between. Looked up from germline, CDR1 is MNHEY and CDR2 is SMNVEV (reference sequence). This CDR3 is built from 13 residues.

Many counts were recorded for this clonotype. The rearrangement joins TRBV12-3 or TRBV12-4 to TRBJ1-1; TRBD1 agrees at 7 bases. V lost 7 bases, J lost 5 bases, and 7 bases stayed unmatched. This CDR3 is built from 13 residues. The CDR3 coding sequence is TGTGCCAGCACTTTGGGACAGATGACTGAAGCTTTCTTT. Translation gives CASTLGQMTEAFF.

The table lists this clonotype with a count of one. The chain has TRBV28 and TRBJ1-5, with a possible D match to TRBD1 (5 bases). Trimming stripped 5 bases from V and 2 bases from J, with 13 bases between. The germline CDR1 and CDR2 sequences are MDHEN and SYDVKM. This CDR3 has 15 residues. CDR3 DNA sequence: TGTGCCAGCAGTACGGCAATGGGGGGCAATCAGCCCCAGCATTTT. It translates to CASSTAMGGNQPQHF. Based on the CDR3 plus reference TRBV28 and TRBJ1-5, the full variable domain is DVKVTQSSRYLVKRTGEKVFLECVQDMDHENMFWYRQDPGLGLRLIYFSYDVKMKEKGDIPEGYSVSREKKERFSLILESASTNQTSMYLCASSTAMGGNQPQHFGDGTRLSIL.

At least ten counts were recorded for this clonotype. The genes are TRBV25-1 and TRBJ1-5; D remains ambiguous. The CDR3 totals 14 residues. Trimming took off 2 bases at V and 7 bases at J, with 12 bases between the two ends. The germline CDR1 and CDR2 sequences are MGHDK and SYGVNS. CDR3 DNA: TGTGCCAGCAGTGAAGCTGGTCTTGGACAGCCCCAGCATTTT. Protein sequence: CASSEAGLGQPQHF.

This clonotype was seen ten or more times. The chain couples TRBV20-1 to TRBJ2-1; 16 nucleotides agree with TRBD2. The CDR3 extends over 17 amino acids. Per the germline V gene, CDR1 is DFQATT and CDR2 is SNEGSKA (reference sequence). V lost 5 bases, J lost 2 bases, and 6 bases stayed unmatched. CDR3 sequence reads: CSALGTSGGAPYNEQFF. As DNA, the CDR3 is TGCAGTGCTCTCGGGACTAGCGGGGGGGCCCCCTACAATGAGCAGTTCTTC.

This clonotype was seen only a few times. A read error may explain this, as a much larger clone is one base away. J is TRBJ2-5 and V is TRBV5-1; 15 bases match TRBD2. Germline assignment: CDR1 SGHRS and CDR2 YFSETQ. This CDR3 region has 18 residues. V trimming: 4 bases; J trimming: 11 bases; junction bases outside the gene matches: 18. CDR3 nucleotides: TGCGCCAGCAGCATTGGACTAGCGGGGGGGCTCATAGACAATGAGCAGTACTTC. Protein product: CASSIGLAGGLIDNEQYF.

This clonotype was seen at least ten times. The rearrangement uses TRBV9 and TRBJ2-3; maybe TRBD2 (6 bases). V shed 3 bases and J shed 11 bases, with 16 bases lying between them. The CDR3 contains 13 residues. Per germline, CDR1 SGDLS and CDR2 YYNGEE. Here the CDR3 reads CASSAGVGIKQYF. The DNA of the CDR3 is TGTGCCAGCAGCGCGGGGGTGGGGATCAAGCAGTATTTT.

The sample holds many counts of this clonotype. The genes are TRBV6-6 and TRBJ2-5, with D possibly being TRBD2 (6 bases). The CDR3 totals 15 residues. Germline assignment: CDR1 MNHNY and CDR2 SVGAGI (reference sequence). V dropped 5 bases and J dropped 7 bases, with 20 bases sitting between them. This chain's CDR3 is CASSTLPGGVGTQYF. The DNA for the CDR3 is TGTGCCAGCAGTACCCTGCCGGGCGGGGTTGGGACCCAGTACTTC.

This clonotype occurred a few times. CDR3 bases: TGTGCCAGCAGCTGGCAGGGGGCGGTTTACGAGCAGTACTTC. It specifies CASSWQGAVYEQYF. V is TRBV5-5 and J is TRBJ2-4, with 8 bases fitting TRBD1. The J call is uncertain, as TRBJ2-7 better fits the DNA end. The CDR3 totals 14 residues. The germline gives CDR1 SGHKS, CDR2 YYEKEE (reference sequence).

Regarding this clonotype: A much larger clone is a single base away; this may be a read error. This chain links TRBV20-1 with TRBJ1-5; 9 nucleotides align to TRBD1. Germline CDR1 DFQATT, CDR2 SNEGSKA (reference sequence). This CDR3 has 15 amino acids. CDR3 sequence reads: CSASPSDRGNQPRHF. CDR3 in DNA: TGCAGTGCTTCTCCCTCGGACAGGGGCAATCAGCCCCGGCATTTT.

As to this clonotype: Given a much more abundant clone one base away, this may be a read error. The chain links TRBV12-3 or TRBV12-4 to TRBJ1-1; the D is unclear. The ends were cut back, 2 bases at V and 4 bases at J, with 5 bases in the middle. This CDR3 has 12 residues. CDR3 coding DNA: TGTGCCAGCAGTTTATATGGCACTGAAGCTTTCTTT. Amino acids: CASSLYGTEAFF.

This clonotype was observed many times. V gene TRBV9 combines with J gene TRBJ2-3, with 8 positions matching TRBD1. Losses at the gene ends were 0 bases for V and 0 bases for J; bases not matched to a gene: 0. The germline V gene has CDR1 SGDLS and CDR2 YYNGEE. CDR3 length: 15 amino acids. The CDR3 protein is CASSVGDRSTDTQYF. The CDR3 coding sequence is TGTGCCAGCAGCGTAGGGGACAGGAGCACAGATACGCAGTATTTT.

The gene calls are TRBV27 and TRBJ2-1; 8 bases are a match to TRBD1. Germline-derived CDR1 and CDR2 are MNHEY and SMNVEV (reference sequence). Germline trimming cut 3 bases from V and 0 bases from J; bases unmatched to any gene: 10. The CDR3 has 18 amino acids. The DNA for the CDR3 is TGTGCCAGCAGTTTCAGGGGACCGGACAGGGACTCCTACAATGAGCAGTTCTTC. It encodes CASSFRGPDRDSYNEQFF.

In regard to this clonotype: With a much larger clone just one base away, this may be a read error. The V gene is TRBV7-2, the J gene TRBJ2-5; a weak D match, TRBD2 (6 bases). Germline V lookup: CDR1 SGHTA, CDR2 FQGNSA. The CDR3 spans 14 residues. CDR3 DNA: TGTGTCAGCAGCCTCGGGACTTTCCAAGAGACCCAGTACTTC. Protein sequence: CVSSLGTFQETQYF.

This clonotype has ten or more counts. V is TRBV7-6 and J is TRBJ2-1; D possibly corresponds to TRBD2 (6 bases). The CDR3 totals 17 residues. Germline V gene data show CDR1 as SGHVS and CDR2 as FNYEAQ. V lost 1 base and J lost 9, with 22 bases in between. The CDR3 sequence is CASSLVGAGLLQSEQFF. In nucleotides, the CDR3 is TGTGCCAGCAGCTTAGTAGGCGCGGGGCTGCTACAGAGTGAGCAGTTCTTC.

This clonotype was counted only a few times. V and J are TRBV5-1 and TRBJ2-2, with TRBD2 identical over 14 bases. This CDR3 is built from 16 residues. V was clipped by 4 bases and J by 6 bases; unmatched bases: 5. Germline-derived CDR1 and CDR2 are SGHRS and YFSETQ. CDR3 amino acids: CASSHRTSGGSGELFF. The CDR3 nucleotides are TGCGCCAGCAGCCACAGGACTAGCGGGGGGTCCGGGGAGCTGTTTTTT.

This clonotype was seen more than once but under ten times. The chain joins TRBV5-4 to TRBJ2-1; TRBD2 aligns across 9 bases. CDR1 SGHNT and CDR2 YYREEE come from the germline V gene (reference sequence). V gave up 4 bases and J gave up 8 bases; unmatched junction bases: 7. This CDR3 is 14 amino acids long. CDR3 region: CASSQKAGGHEQFF. Written as DNA, the CDR3 is TGTGCCAGCAGCCAAAAAGCGGGGGGCCATGAGCAGTTCTTC.

This clonotype was counted a few times. The CDR3 DNA follows: TGTGCCAGCAGTTCGGGGGGACAGCTAGATCAGCCCCAGCATTTT. The encoded protein is CASSSGGQLDQPQHF. This chain connects TRBV28 to TRBJ1-5; 7 bases map to TRBD1. This CDR3 contains 15 residues. V lost 4 bases, J lost 5 bases, and 8 bases stayed unmatched. Germline V gives CDR1 MDHEN, CDR2 SYDVKM.